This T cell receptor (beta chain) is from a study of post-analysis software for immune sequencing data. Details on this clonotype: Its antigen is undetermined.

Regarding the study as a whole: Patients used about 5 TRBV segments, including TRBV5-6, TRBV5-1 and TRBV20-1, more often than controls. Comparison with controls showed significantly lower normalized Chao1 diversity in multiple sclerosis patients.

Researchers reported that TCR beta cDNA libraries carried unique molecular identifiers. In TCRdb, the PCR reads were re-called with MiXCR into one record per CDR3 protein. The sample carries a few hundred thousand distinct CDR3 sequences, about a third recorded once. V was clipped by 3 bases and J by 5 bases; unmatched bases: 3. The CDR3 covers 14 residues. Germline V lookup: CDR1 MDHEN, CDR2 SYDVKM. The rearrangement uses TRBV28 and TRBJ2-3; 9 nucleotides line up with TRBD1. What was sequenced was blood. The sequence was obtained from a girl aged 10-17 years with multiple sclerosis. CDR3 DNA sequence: TGTGCCAGCAGTTTGGGACAGGGTCAAGATACGCAGTATTTT. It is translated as CASSLGQGQDTQYF.